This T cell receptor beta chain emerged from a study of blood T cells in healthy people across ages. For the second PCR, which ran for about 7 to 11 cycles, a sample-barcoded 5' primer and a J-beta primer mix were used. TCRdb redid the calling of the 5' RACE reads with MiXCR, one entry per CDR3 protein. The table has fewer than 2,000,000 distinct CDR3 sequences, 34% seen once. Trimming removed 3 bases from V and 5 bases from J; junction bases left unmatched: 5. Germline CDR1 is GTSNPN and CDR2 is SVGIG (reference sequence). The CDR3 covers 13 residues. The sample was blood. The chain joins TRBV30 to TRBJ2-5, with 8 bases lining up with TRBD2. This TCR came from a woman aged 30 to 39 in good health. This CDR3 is CAWSGGAGETQYF. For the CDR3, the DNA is TGTGCCTGGAGCGGGGGGGCCGGTGAGACCCAGTACTTC.